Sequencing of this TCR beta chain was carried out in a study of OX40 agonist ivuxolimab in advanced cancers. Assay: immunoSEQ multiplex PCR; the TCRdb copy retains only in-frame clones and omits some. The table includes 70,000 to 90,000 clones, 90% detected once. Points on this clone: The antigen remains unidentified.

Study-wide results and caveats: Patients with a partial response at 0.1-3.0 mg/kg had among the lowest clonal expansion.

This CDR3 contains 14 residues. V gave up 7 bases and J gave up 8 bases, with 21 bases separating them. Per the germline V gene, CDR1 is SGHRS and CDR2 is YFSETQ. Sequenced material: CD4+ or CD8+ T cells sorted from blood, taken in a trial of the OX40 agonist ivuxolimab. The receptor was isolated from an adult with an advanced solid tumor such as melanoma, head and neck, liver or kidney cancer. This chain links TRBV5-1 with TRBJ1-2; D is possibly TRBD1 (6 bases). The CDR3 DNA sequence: TGCGCCAGCTCAGAACCGGGACAAAAGAGGGGCTACACCTTC. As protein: CASSEPGQKRGYTF.